This is a list of T cell receptor beta chains from one sample in a study of T cell responses to AZD1222 COVID-19 vaccine. Sequencing used immunoSEQ multiplex PCR; TCRdb keeps in-frame clones, though not all of them. The sample lists 110,000 to 150,000 clones; roughly nine tenths were seen once. Sequenced here: peripheral blood, sampled on day 0 of AZD1222 vaccination. Source of these receptors: an adult in good health. The CDR3 runs from the conserved cysteine through the conserved F or W. The D gene is left open where the match is weak. The listing skips clone size in some rows; elsewhere it reads once, few, many or a size class.

d_call: NA
v_call: TRBV18
j_call: TRBJ1-4
clone_size: few
cdr3_aa: CASSPPGNGDEKLFF
cdr3_nt: TGTGCCAGCTCACCGCCGGGCAACGGGGATGAAAAACTGTTTTTT

d_call: NA
v_call: TRBV5-8
j_call: TRBJ1-5
clone_size: NA
cdr3_aa: CASSFSQPQHF
cdr3_nt: TGTGCCAGCAGCTTCTCGCAGCCCCAGCATTTT

d_call: NA
v_call: TRBV10-1
j_call: TRBJ2-3
clone_size: NA
cdr3_aa: CASSESIGGSDTQYF
cdr3_nt: TGCGCCAGCAGTGAGTCGATCGGGGGAAGTGATACGCAGTATTTT

d_call: TRBD1
v_call: TRBV9
j_call: TRBJ1-2
clone_size: once
cdr3_aa: CASSQDRGNYGYTF
cdr3_nt: TGTGCCAGCAGCCAGGACAGGGGGAACTATGGCTACACCTTC

d_call: NA
v_call: TRBV14
j_call: TRBJ1-1
clone_size: NA
cdr3_aa: CASSRFHTEAFF
cdr3_nt: TGTGCCAGCAGCCGATTTCACACTGAAGCTTTCTTT

d_call: NA
v_call: TRBV11-2
j_call: TRBJ1-1
clone_size: NA
cdr3_aa: CASSLRDTEAFF
cdr3_nt: TGTGCCAGCAGCTTGAGGGACACTGAAGCTTTCTTT

d_call: TRBD1
v_call: TRBV19
j_call: TRBJ2-1
clone_size: NA
cdr3_aa: CASRLTGGNEQFF
cdr3_nt: TGTGCCAGTAGACTGACAGGGGGGAATGAGCAGTTCTTC

d_call: NA
v_call: TRBV3-1/TRBV3-2
j_call: TRBJ2-4
clone_size: NA
cdr3_aa: CASSQDRAKNIQYF
cdr3_nt: TGTGCCAGCAGCCAAGACAGGGCCAAAAACATTCAGTACTTC

d_call: NA
v_call: TRBV7-8
j_call: TRBJ1-4
clone_size: NA
cdr3_aa: CASTSTGLNEKLFF
cdr3_nt: TGTGCCAGCACTTCGACGGGCCTTAATGAAAAACTGTTTTTT

d_call: NA
v_call: TRBV28
j_call: TRBJ1-2
clone_size: NA
cdr3_aa: CASSFRGRTGGYTF
cdr3_nt: TGTGCCAGCAGTTTTCGGGGACGGACTGGAGGCTACACCTTC

d_call: NA
v_call: TRBV2
j_call: TRBJ1-5
clone_size: NA
cdr3_aa: CASSGMVSNQPQHF
cdr3_nt: TGTGCCAGCAGTGGGATGGTCAGCAATCAGCCCCAGCATTTT

d_call: TRBD2
v_call: TRBV6-6
j_call: TRBJ2-2
clone_size: NA
cdr3_aa: CASTLGGGTGELFF
cdr3_nt: TGTGCCAGCACCCTAGGCGGGGGAACCGGGGAGCTGTTTTTT

d_call: NA
v_call: TRBV2
j_call: TRBJ2-5
clone_size: NA
cdr3_aa: CASSPGEGETQYF
cdr3_nt: TGTGCCAGCAGCCCAGGGGAGGGAGAGACCCAGTACTTC

d_call: NA
v_call: TRBV6-6
j_call: TRBJ1-4
clone_size: NA
cdr3_aa: CASSRREGNEKLFF
cdr3_nt: TGTGCCAGCAGTAGGCGGGAGGGGAATGAAAAACTGTTTTTT

d_call: TRBD1
v_call: TRBV6-6
j_call: TRBJ1-5
clone_size: NA
cdr3_aa: CASSGQGANQPQHF
cdr3_nt: TGTGCCAGCAGTGGACAGGGAGCTAATCAGCCCCAGCATTTT

d_call: NA
v_call: TRBV11-2
j_call: TRBJ1-5
clone_size: NA
cdr3_aa: CASSLGSNQPQHF
cdr3_nt: TGTGCCAGCAGCTTAGGGTCCAATCAGCCCCAGCATTTT

d_call: NA
v_call: TRBV27
j_call: TRBJ1-5
clone_size: NA
cdr3_aa: CASSPRAYSNQPQHF
cdr3_nt: TGTGCCAGCAGCCCACGGGCGTATAGCAATCAGCCCCAGCATTTT

d_call: TRBD2
v_call: TRBV30
j_call: TRBJ2-3
clone_size: NA
cdr3_aa: CAWSVLRTSGATDTQYF
cdr3_nt: TGTGCCTGGAGTGTATTGCGGACTAGCGGGGCCACAGATACGCAGTATTTT

d_call: TRBD1
v_call: TRBV18
j_call: TRBJ2-7
clone_size: few
cdr3_aa: CASSPGTGDHHEQYF
cdr3_nt: TGTGCCAGCTCACCAGGGACAGGGGATCACCACGAGCAGTACTTC

d_call: NA
v_call: TRBV6-1
j_call: TRBJ2-5
clone_size: NA
cdr3_aa: CASSDQGFETQYF
cdr3_nt: TGTGCCAGCAGTGATCAAGGCTTTGAGACCCAGTACTTC

d_call: NA
v_call: TRBV4-1
j_call: TRBJ1-5
clone_size: once
cdr3_aa: CASSRAAGVNQPQHF
cdr3_nt: TGCGCCAGCAGCCGCGCGGCAGGGGTCAATCAGCCCCAGCATTTT

d_call: NA
v_call: TRBV18
j_call: TRBJ1-6
clone_size: NA
cdr3_aa: CASSPGQSGIDSPLHF
cdr3_nt: TGTGCCAGCTCACCAGGACAGTCGGGGATTGATTCACCCCTCCACTTT

d_call: NA
v_call: TRBV7-9
j_call: TRBJ2-1
clone_size: NA
cdr3_aa: CATSAGNYNEQFF
cdr3_nt: TGTGCCACCTCGGCGGGGAACTACAATGAGCAGTTCTTC

d_call: TRBD1
v_call: TRBV19
j_call: TRBJ2-5
clone_size: NA
cdr3_aa: CASSTRGQAETQYF
cdr3_nt: TGTGCCAGTAGTACAAGAGGACAGGCGGAGACCCAGTACTTC

d_call: NA
v_call: TRBV5-4
j_call: TRBJ1-4
clone_size: NA
cdr3_aa: CASSLGGRNEKLFF
cdr3_nt: TGTGCCAGCAGCTTAGGAGGGAGGAACGAAAAACTGTTTTTT

d_call: NA
v_call: TRBV27
j_call: TRBJ1-1
clone_size: NA
cdr3_aa: CASSLQEGLGYTEAFF
cdr3_nt: TGTGCCAGCAGTCTACAGGAGGGGTTGGGATACACTGAAGCTTTCTTT

d_call: NA
v_call: TRBV28
j_call: TRBJ1-4
clone_size: NA
cdr3_aa: CASSSNREKLFF
cdr3_nt: TGTGCCAGCAGTTCCAACAGGGAAAAACTGTTTTTT

d_call: NA
v_call: TRBV9
j_call: TRBJ2-1
clone_size: NA
cdr3_aa: CASSVVVGYNEQFF
cdr3_nt: TGTGCCAGCAGCGTAGTAGTGGGATACAATGAGCAGTTCTTC

d_call: NA
v_call: TRBV6-7
j_call: TRBJ1-2
clone_size: NA
cdr3_aa: CASRGGLRGPNYGYTF
cdr3_nt: TGTGCCAGCAGGGGTGGGTTGAGGGGTCCCAACTATGGCTACACCTTC

d_call: NA
v_call: TRBV19
j_call: TRBJ1-5
clone_size: NA
cdr3_aa: CASKTFAQANQPQHF
cdr3_nt: TGTGCCAGTAAGACGTTTGCCCAAGCAAATCAGCCCCAGCATTTT

d_call: NA
v_call: TRBV5-1
j_call: TRBJ2-7
clone_size: NA
cdr3_aa: CASSFAASYEQYF
cdr3_nt: TGCGCCAGCAGCTTTGCGGCTTCCTACGAGCAGTACTTC

d_call: NA
v_call: TRBV30
j_call: TRBJ1-2
clone_size: NA
cdr3_aa: CAWSVWRSKEAGYTF
cdr3_nt: TGTGCCTGGAGTGTATGGCGCTCCAAGGAAGCTGGCTACACCTTC

d_call: TRBD1
v_call: TRBV3-1/TRBV3-2
j_call: TRBJ1-5
clone_size: NA
cdr3_aa: CASRFGTDSNQPQHF
cdr3_nt: TGTGCCAGCAGATTCGGGACAGATAGCAATCAGCCCCAGCATTTT

d_call: NA
v_call: TRBV12-3/TRBV12-4
j_call: TRBJ1-2
clone_size: once
cdr3_aa: CASSSGSFYGYTF
cdr3_nt: TGTGCCAGCAGTTCGGGGTCCTTCTATGGCTACACCTTC

d_call: TRBD1
v_call: TRBV6-6
j_call: TRBJ2-7
clone_size: few
cdr3_aa: CASRMGQTLNSYEQYF
cdr3_nt: TGTGCCAGCAGAATGGGACAGACCCTTAACTCCTACGAGCAGTACTTC

d_call: TRBD1
v_call: TRBV5-5
j_call: TRBJ1-3
clone_size: NA
cdr3_aa: CASSLQGGDSGNTIYF
cdr3_nt: TGTGCCAGCAGCTTACAGGGGGGCGACTCTGGAAACACCATATATTTT

d_call: TRBD1
v_call: TRBV6-5
j_call: TRBJ1-5
clone_size: NA
cdr3_aa: CASSYRATGGSQPQHF
cdr3_nt: TGTGCCAGCAGTTACCGAGCGACAGGGGGCTCTCAGCCCCAGCATTTT

d_call: NA
v_call: TRBV20-1
j_call: TRBJ1-2
clone_size: NA
cdr3_aa: CSAMVAYGYTF
cdr3_nt: TGCAGTGCTATGGTAGCCTATGGCTACACCTTC

d_call: NA
v_call: TRBV7-9
j_call: TRBJ1-1
clone_size: few
cdr3_aa: CASSPTSYREVTEAFF
cdr3_nt: TGTGCCAGCAGCCCAACCTCCTACAGGGAGGTGACTGAAGCTTTCTTT

d_call: NA
v_call: TRBV9
j_call: TRBJ2-7
clone_size: NA
cdr3_aa: CASSVGDVSYEQYF
cdr3_nt: TGTGCCAGCAGCGTAGGTGACGTCTCCTACGAGCAGTACTTC

d_call: TRBD1
v_call: TRBV5-6
j_call: TRBJ2-7
clone_size: NA
cdr3_aa: CASSLGPGQGGYEQYF
cdr3_nt: TGTGCCAGCAGCTTGGGGCCTGGACAGGGAGGCTACGAGCAGTACTTC

d_call: TRBD1
v_call: TRBV3-1/TRBV3-2
j_call: TRBJ1-2
clone_size: NA
cdr3_aa: CASSPVTGGAGGYTF
cdr3_nt: TGTGCCAGCAGCCCGGTGACAGGGGGCGCCGGGGGCTACACCTTC

d_call: TRBD1
v_call: TRBV9
j_call: TRBJ1-5
clone_size: NA
cdr3_aa: CASSVDRGDYSNQPQHF
cdr3_nt: TGTGCCAGCAGCGTCGACAGGGGGGATTATAGCAATCAGCCCCAGCATTTT

d_call: NA
v_call: TRBV19
j_call: TRBJ1-5
clone_size: NA
cdr3_aa: CASSIGTRQPQHF
cdr3_nt: TGTGCCAGTAGTATAGGGACTCGCCAGCCCCAGCATTTT

d_call: NA
v_call: TRBV5-1
j_call: TRBJ2-1
clone_size: NA
cdr3_aa: CASSLTGGANEQFF
cdr3_nt: TGCGCCAGCAGCTTAACCGGAGGGGCCAATGAGCAGTTCTTC